The present entry profiles one T cell receptor (beta chain) with its context. The method was immunoSEQ multiplex PCR; TCRdb's version includes in-frame clones alone and lacks a portion of them. Of 75,000 to 95,000 clones in the sample, about nine tenths were seen once. The CDR3 extends over 15 amino acids. Per germline, CDR1 MNHEY and CDR2 SMNVEV (reference sequence). Trimming removed 2 bases from V and 4 bases from J; junction bases left unmatched: 6. These data come from a study of control samples from healthy donors and cancer patients. The V call is TRBV27, the J call TRBJ2-3; 7 nucleotides line up with TRBD1. The TCR sequence derives from a woman aged 18-29 years in good health. The sample comprised blood. The CDR3 loop is CASSLKGAGADTQYF. The CDR3 DNA is TGTGCCAGCAGTTTAAAGGGGGCAGGTGCAGATACGCAGTATTTT.